This TCR beta chain was sequenced for a study of T cell changes during pregnancy in multiple sclerosis. Data came from immunoSEQ multiplex PCR; TCRdb stores just in-frame clones and leaves some out. Of tens of thousands of clones listed, roughly 88% are singletons. Trimming removed 6 bases from V and 4 bases from J, with 12 bases in between. CDR1 MNHNS and CDR2 SASEGT come from the germline V gene. The CDR3 has 13 amino acids. This chain joins TRBV6-1 and TRBJ1-2; D is perhaps TRBD1 (5 bases). The clonotype was recovered from a female donor with multiple sclerosis, enrolled in a pregnancy study. The input for sequencing was CD4+ T cells from peripheral blood mononuclear cells, taken in the second trimester of pregnancy. CDR3 sequence reads: CASSDDDSYGYTF. DNA for the CDR3: TGTGCCAGCAGCGATGACGACAGCTATGGCTACACCTTC.